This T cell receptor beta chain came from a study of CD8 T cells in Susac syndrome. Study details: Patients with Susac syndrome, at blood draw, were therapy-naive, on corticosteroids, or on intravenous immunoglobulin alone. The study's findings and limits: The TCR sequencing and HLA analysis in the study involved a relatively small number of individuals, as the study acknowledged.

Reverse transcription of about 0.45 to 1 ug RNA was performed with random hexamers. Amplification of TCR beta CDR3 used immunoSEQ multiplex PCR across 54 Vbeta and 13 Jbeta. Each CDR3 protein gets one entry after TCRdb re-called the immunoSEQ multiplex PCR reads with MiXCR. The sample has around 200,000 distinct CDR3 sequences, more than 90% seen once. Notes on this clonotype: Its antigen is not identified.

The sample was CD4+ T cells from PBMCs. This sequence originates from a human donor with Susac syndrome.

CDR3 region: CSARLAGAETQYF. As DNA, the CDR3 is TGCAGTGCTAGACTAGCGGGGGCCGAGACCCAGTACTTC. The V gene is TRBV20-1, the J gene TRBJ2-5; 10 bases are a match to TRBD2. CDR3 size: 13 residues. Unmatched junction bases numbered 2, after V lost 2 bases and J lost 5 bases. Germline V lookup: CDR1 DFQATT, CDR2 SNEGSKA (reference sequence).